Below, 2 T cell receptor beta chains from the same sample are listed, as sequenced in a study of blood T cell repertoires in COVID-19. Here immunoSEQ multiplex PCR was the method, and the copy in TCRdb shows in-frame clones only, minus some. The table has about 140,000 clones, 88% seen once; the top ten hold about 10%. Sample: peripheral blood. Receptors originate from a man in his 60s with active or convalescent COVID-19.

The V and J genes are TRBV7-9 and TRBJ2-7, with D perhaps TRBD2 (7 bases). The CDR3 contains 15 residues. V lost 6 bases and J 5 bases, leaving 20 bases between the germline ends. The germline V gene has CDR1 SEHNR and CDR2 FQNEAQ (reference sequence). For the CDR3, the DNA is TGTGCCAGCAGTTGGGGGGGCGCCCGTGCCGACGAGCAGTACTTC. Protein sequence: CASSWGGARADEQYF.

This clone has just one count. This chain uses TRBV6-2 or TRBV6-3 with TRBJ2-3; 16 bases align to TRBD2. Looked up from germline, CDR1 is MNHEY and CDR2 is SVGEGT. V lost 6 bases, J lost 6 bases, and 9 bases stayed unmatched. The CDR3 is 17 residues long. The CDR3 nucleotides are TGTGCCAGCAGACCTACGGGACTAGCGGGAGGGAGGGATACGCAGTATTTT. Residues: CASRPTGLAGGRDTQYF.